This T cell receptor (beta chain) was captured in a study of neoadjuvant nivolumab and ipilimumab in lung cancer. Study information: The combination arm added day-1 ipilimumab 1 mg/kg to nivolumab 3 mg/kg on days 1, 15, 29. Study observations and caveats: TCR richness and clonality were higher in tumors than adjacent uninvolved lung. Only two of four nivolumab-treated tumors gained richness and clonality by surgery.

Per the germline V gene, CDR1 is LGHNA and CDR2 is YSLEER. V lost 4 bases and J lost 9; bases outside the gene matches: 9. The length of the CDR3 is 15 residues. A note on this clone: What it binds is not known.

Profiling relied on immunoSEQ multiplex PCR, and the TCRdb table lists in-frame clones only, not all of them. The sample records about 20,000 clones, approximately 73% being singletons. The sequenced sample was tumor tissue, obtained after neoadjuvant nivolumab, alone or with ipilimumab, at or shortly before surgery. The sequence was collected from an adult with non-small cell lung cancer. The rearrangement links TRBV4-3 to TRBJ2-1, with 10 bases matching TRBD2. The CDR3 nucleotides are TGCGCCAGCAGCCGACTAGCGGGTGTCGACGGTGAGCAGTTCTTC. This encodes CASSRLAGVDGEQFF.